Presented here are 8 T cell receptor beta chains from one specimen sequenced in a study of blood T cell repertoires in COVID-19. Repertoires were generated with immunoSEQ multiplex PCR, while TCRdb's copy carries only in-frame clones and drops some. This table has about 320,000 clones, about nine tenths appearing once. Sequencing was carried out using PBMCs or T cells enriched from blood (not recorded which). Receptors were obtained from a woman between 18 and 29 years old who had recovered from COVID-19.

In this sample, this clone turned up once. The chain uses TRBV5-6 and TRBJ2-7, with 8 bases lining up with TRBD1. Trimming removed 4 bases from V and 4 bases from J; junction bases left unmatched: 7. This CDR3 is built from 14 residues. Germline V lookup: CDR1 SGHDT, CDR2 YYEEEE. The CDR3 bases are TGTGCCAGCAGCCCCCGGGACAGGTTTTACGAGCAGTACTTC. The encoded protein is CASSPRDRFYEQYF.

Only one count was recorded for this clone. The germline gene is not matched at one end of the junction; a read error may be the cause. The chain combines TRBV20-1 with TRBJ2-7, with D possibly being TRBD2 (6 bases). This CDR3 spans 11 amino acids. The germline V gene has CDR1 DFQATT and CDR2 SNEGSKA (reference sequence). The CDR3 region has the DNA TGCAGTGCTAGGTCCGGGGGTCTATGGGACTTC. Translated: CSARSGGLWDF.

DNA of the CDR3: TGCAGCGGGCTAGAGGGGGGGACTAGCACAGATACGCAGTATTTT. Translating it yields CSGLEGGTSTDTQYF. This chain connects TRBV29-1 to TRBJ2-3; D may be TRBD2 (7 bases). There are 15 residues in the CDR3. Germline V gene data show CDR1 as SQVTM and CDR2 as ANQGSEA. The V end was cut by 7 bases, the J end by 0 bases, with 17 bases between.

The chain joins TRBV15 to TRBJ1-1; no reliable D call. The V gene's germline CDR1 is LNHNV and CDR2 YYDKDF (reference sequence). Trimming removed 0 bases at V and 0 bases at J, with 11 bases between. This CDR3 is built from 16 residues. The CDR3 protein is CATSRDRLGMNTEAFF. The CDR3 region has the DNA TGTGCCACCAGCAGAGACCGACTAGGGATGAACACTGAAGCTTTCTTT.

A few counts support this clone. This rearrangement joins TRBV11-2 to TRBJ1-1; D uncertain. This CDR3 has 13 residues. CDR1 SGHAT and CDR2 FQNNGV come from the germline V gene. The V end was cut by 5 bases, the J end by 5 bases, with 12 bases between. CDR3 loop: CASSAAKLTEAFF. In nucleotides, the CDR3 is TGTGCCAGCAGCGCGGCGAAGCTTACTGAAGCTTTCTTT. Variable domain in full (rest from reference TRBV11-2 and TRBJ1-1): EAGVAQSPRYKIIEKRQSVAFWCNPISGHATLYWYQQILGQGPKLLIQFQNNGVVDDSQLPKDRFSAERLKGVDSTLKIQPAKLEDSAVYLCASSAAKLTEAFFGQGTRLTVV.

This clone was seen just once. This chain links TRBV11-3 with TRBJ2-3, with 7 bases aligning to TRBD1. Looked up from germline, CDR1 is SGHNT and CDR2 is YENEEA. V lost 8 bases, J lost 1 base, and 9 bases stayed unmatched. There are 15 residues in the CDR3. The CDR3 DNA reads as TGTGCCAGCTCGAGGGGGCTAGGCGGCACAGATACGCAGTATTTT. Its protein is CASSRGLGGTDTQYF.

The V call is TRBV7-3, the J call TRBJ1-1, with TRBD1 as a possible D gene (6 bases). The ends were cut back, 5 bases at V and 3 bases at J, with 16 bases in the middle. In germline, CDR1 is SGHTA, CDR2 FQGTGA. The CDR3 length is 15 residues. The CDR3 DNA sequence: TGTGCCAGCAGCCCGCACAGGGACGGATACACTGAAGCTTTCTTT. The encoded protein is CASSPHRDGYTEAFF.

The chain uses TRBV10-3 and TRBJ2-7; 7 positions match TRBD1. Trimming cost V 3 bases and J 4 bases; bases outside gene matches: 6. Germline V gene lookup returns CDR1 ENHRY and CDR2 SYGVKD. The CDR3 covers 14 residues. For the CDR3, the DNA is TGTGCCATCAGTGACAACAGGGGTTTGTACGAGCAGTACTTC. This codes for CAISDNRGLYEQYF.